This TCR beta chain was recorded in a study of blood T cell repertoires in COVID-19. The CDR3 consists of 15 residues. Germline V gives CDR1 MNHEY, CDR2 SVGAGI. V lost 0 bases, J lost 9 bases, and 12 bases lay in between. Per the original methods: Quantification of nucleated cells was approximated via reference gene primer amplification. The repertoire was sequenced with immunoSEQ multiplex PCR; TCRdb's copy has only in-frame clones and lacks some. The V and J calls and clone size come from that table; D and trimming were worked out from the DNA. This table has a few hundred thousand clones, around nine tenths appearing once.

The sequence was obtained from a man aged 55 to 70 with acute or convalescent COVID-19. The chain uses TRBV6-5 and TRBJ1-6, with D maybe TRBD1 (5 bases). The sequencing sample was made of peripheral blood. CDR3 sequence (DNA): TGTGCCAGCAGTTACTCCAGGGAAGGCCCTTCACCCCTCCACTTT. Protein product: CASSYSREGPSPLHF.